Included here is one T cell receptor (beta chain) sequence, with context. The antigen is undetermined. The data were obtained in a study of vaccination and CD4 T cells after COVID-19. Study-level information: Convalescent individuals exhibited SARS-CoV-2 positivity on nasal swab PCR, with fewer than ten mild and one severe presentation. The cells were exposed to overlapping spike peptides originating from SARS-CoV-2, HCoV-NL63, HCoV-OC43 and HCoV-229E for stimulation.

The Oncomine TCR Beta short-read assay generated sequence data from the DNA of cultured CD4+ T cells. TCRdb reprocessed the PCR reads via MiXCR and lists one record per CDR3 protein. The profile shows some 4,000 distinct CDR3 sequences, around 21% of them singletons. Trimming shortened V by 7 bases and J by 5 bases, and 16 bases separated the two germline ends. Germline assignment: CDR1 MNHNS and CDR2 SASEGT. This CDR3 has 14 amino acids. The treatment was: approximately nine-day PBMC culture with coronavirus spike peptide pools or control peptides (ViraFEST assay). The sequence derives from a human donor who had recovered from COVID-19. The sample taken for sequencing was CD4+ T cells from blood, cultured in vitro. The chain is built from TRBV6-1 and TRBJ2-3; the D call may be TRBD1 or TRBD2 (6 bases each). The CDR3 DNA is TGTGCCAGCAAGGGGGGCGGCCGGGGAGATACGCAGTATTTT. Encoded protein: CASKGGGRGDTQYF.